These 31 T cell receptor beta chains were all obtained from the same sample, sequenced in a study of blood T cell repertoires in COVID-19. This table comes from immunoSEQ multiplex PCR, and its TCRdb copy is limited to in-frame clones, with some not included. The sample holds a few hundred thousand clones; around 88% are singletons and the top ten take 5.5% to 7%. The sequencing sample was made of peripheral blood. These receptors came from a woman aged 25-40 years who had recovered from COVID-19.

The rearrangement uses TRBV5-4 and TRBJ1-2; 9 positions agree with TRBD1. The J segment lost 6 bases and the V segment lost 3 bases, leaving 12 bases of the junction unmatched. The V gene's germline CDR1 is SGHNT and CDR2 YYREEE (reference sequence). CDR3 length: 16 residues. The CDR3 protein is CASSSSPGTGSHGYTF. In nucleotides, the CDR3 is TGTGCCAGCAGCTCGAGTCCCGGGACAGGGTCCCATGGCTACACCTTC.

The rearrangement links TRBV2 to TRBJ1-2, with D unresolved. V gave up 3 bases and J gave up 7 bases, with 12 bases separating them. CDR3 length: 13 amino acids. Looked up from germline, CDR1 is SNHLY and CDR2 is FYNNEI. The CDR3 region is CASSDLTGSGYTF. CDR3 coding DNA: TGTGCCAGCAGTGACTTAACCGGGTCTGGCTACACCTTC.

The rearrangement joins TRBV5-1 to TRBJ2-2, with D tentatively TRBD1 (6 bases). V lost 5 bases and J 1 base, leaving 12 bases between the germline ends. Germline-derived CDR1 and CDR2 are SGHRS and YFSETQ. The CDR3 loop spans 15 amino acids. In DNA, the CDR3 is TGCGCCAGCAGAAATATACAGGGGAACACCGGGGAGCTGTTTTTT. Protein sequence: CASRNIQGNTGELFF.

This clone was seen a handful of times. This chain joins TRBV11-3 and TRBJ2-2, with TRBD1 matching 7 bases. CDR3 length: 16 residues. Germline CDR1 reads SGHNT; CDR2 reads YENEEA. V was clipped by 5 bases and J by 0 bases; unmatched bases: 6. CDR3 nucleotides: TGTGCCAGCAGCCAAACACAGGGGACGAACACCGGGGAGCTGTTTTTT. Translated: CASSQTQGTNTGELFF.

This sequence joins TRBV29-1 and TRBJ1-1; no firm D call. CDR1 SQVTM and CDR2 ANQGSEA come from the germline V gene. V lost 6 bases to trimming and J lost 1 base, with 9 bases between them. The CDR3 sequence is 12 residues long. In nucleotides, the CDR3 is TGCAGCGTGAATGGGCCGAACACTGAAGCTTTCTTT. This gives the protein CSVNGPNTEAFF.

The chain has TRBV6-6 and TRBJ1-6; 9 bases align to TRBD1. Germline V lookup: CDR1 MNHNY, CDR2 SVGAGI (reference sequence). The ends lost 5 bases at V and 11 bases at J; junction bases unmatched: 7. This CDR3 has 14 amino acids. CDR3 sequence (DNA): TGTGCCAGCAGTCCGCCGACAGGGGGAGCACCCCTCCACTTT. This encodes CASSPPTGGAPLHF.

In its sample, this clone was seen once. The V gene is TRBV12-3 or TRBV12-4, the J gene TRBJ2-7; 7 bases align to TRBD1. V shed 5 bases, J shed 3 bases, and the junction held 4 bases outside the gene matches. The CDR3 has 13 amino acids. The CDR3 sequence is CASSGGQNYEQYF. CDR3 coding DNA: TGTGCCAGCAGTGGGGGACAGAACTACGAGCAGTACTTC.

J is TRBJ2-1 and V is TRBV5-4; D uncertain. The CDR3 length is 12 residues. Trimming left V 0 bases short and J 7 bases short, with 5 bases between. Germline lookup yields CDR1 SGHNT and CDR2 YYREEE (reference sequence). CDR3 protein: CASSLGPNEQFF. The DNA for the CDR3 is TGTGCCAGCAGCTTGGGTCCTAATGAGCAGTTCTTC.

This clone was picked up one time. The junction departs from the called germline gene at one end, perhaps through a read error. The chain is built from TRBV2 and TRBJ2-7; TRBD1 is a possible D gene (5 bases). There are 11 residues in the CDR3. Per germline, CDR1 SNHLY and CDR2 FYNNEI. The CDR3 protein is CASREETEKYF. CDR3 DNA sequence: TGTGCCAGCAGGGAAGAGACAGAGAAGTACTTC.

The sample holds one count of this clone. J is TRBJ2-3 and V is TRBV2; D unclear. CDR1 is SNHLY, CDR2 FYNNEI, per germline. The CDR3 runs to 13 residues. V was clipped by 2 bases and J by 5 bases, with 8 bases between them. In DNA form, the CDR3 reads TGTGCCAGCAGTGAAATTTCTAGAGATACGCAGTATTTT. Translation gives CASSEISRDTQYF.

The chain combines TRBV5-1 with TRBJ2-2; 11 positions agree with TRBD1. V dropped 4 bases and J dropped 2; count of bases not matched to a gene: 4. CDR1 and CDR2 from the germline V gene are SGHRS and YFSETQ. CDR3 length: 16 amino acids. The CDR3 nucleotides are TGCGCCAGCAGCACCGGACAGGGGGCAAACACCGGGGAGCTGTTTTTT. Protein sequence: CASSTGQGANTGELFF.

The chain links TRBV25-1 to TRBJ2-3; the match to TRBD2 covers 8 bases. The CDR3 consists of 15 residues. In germline, CDR1 is MGHDK, CDR2 SYGVNS. Unmatched junction bases numbered 5, after V lost 2 bases and J lost 4 bases. The CDR3: CASSEEAGAPDTQYF. CDR3 DNA: TGTGCCAGCAGTGAAGAAGCGGGGGCCCCAGATACGCAGTATTTT.

V is TRBV7-8 and J is TRBJ2-5; 7 bases fit TRBD1. The CDR3 is 14 residues long. Trimming took 5 bases from V and 2 from J; bases not matched to a gene: 5. Germline CDR1 SGHVS, CDR2 FQNEAQ. CDR3 region: CASSVGTAQETQYF. The CDR3 DNA is TGTGCCAGCAGCGTAGGGACAGCTCAAGAGACCCAGTACTTC. Full variable domain (rest looked up from reference TRBV7-8 and TRBJ2-5): GAGVSQSPRYKVAKRGQDVALRCDPISGHVSLFWYQQALGQGPEFLTYFQNEAQLDKSGLPSDRFFAERPEGSVSTLKIQRTQQEDSAVYLCASSVGTAQETQYFGPGTRLLVL.

The chain uses TRBV29-1 and TRBJ2-3; possible D gene TRBD1, 5 bases. The CDR3 contains 15 residues. Trimming removed 4 bases at V and 0 bases at J, with 14 bases between. Germline V gene sequence: CDR1 SQVTM, CDR2 ANQGSEA. The CDR3 here is CSVVGRQPSTDTQYF. The CDR3 bases are TGCAGCGTTGTCGGAAGACAGCCCAGCACAGATACGCAGTATTTT.

The gene calls are TRBV28 and TRBJ1-1; no firm D call. V lost 2 bases, J lost 0 bases, and 10 bases lay in between. Looked up from germline, CDR1 is MDHEN and CDR2 is SYDVKM. This CDR3 is built from 15 residues. This chain's CDR3 is CASSLRVKVNTEAFF. The CDR3 DNA reads as TGTGCCAGCAGTTTACGAGTGAAAGTGAACACTGAAGCTTTCTTT. The full variable domain, rest sourced from reference TRBV28 and TRBJ1-1, is DVKVTQSSRYLVKRTGEKVFLECVQDMDHENMFWYRQDPGLGLRLIYFSYDVKMKEKGDIPEGYSVSREKKERFSLILESASTNQTSMYLCASSLRVKVNTEAFFGQGTRLTVV.

J is TRBJ2-1 and V is TRBV5-1; 11 bases align to TRBD2. This CDR3 is built from 20 residues. J gave up 0 bases and V 0 bases, and 11 bases lay outside the gene matches. CDR1 and CDR2 from the germline V gene are SGHRS and YFSETQ. CDR3: CASSLGLLAGVPSSYNEQFF. The CDR3 DNA reads as TGCGCCAGCAGCTTGGGTTTACTAGCGGGGGTACCGAGCTCCTACAATGAGCAGTTCTTC.

The chain carries TRBV28 and TRBJ1-3; D gene ambiguous. The V end was cut by 4 bases, the J end by 0 bases, with 7 bases between. This CDR3 contains 14 residues. The germline V gene encodes CDR1 MDHEN and CDR2 SYDVKM. The CDR3 protein is CASSSVYSGNTIYF. CDR3 nucleotide sequence: TGTGCCAGCAGTTCAGTTTACTCTGGAAACACCATATATTTT.

The chain couples TRBV13 to TRBJ2-5, with D possibly matching TRBD1 (6 bases). Germline CDR1 reads PRHDT; CDR2 reads FYEKMQ (reference sequence). The CDR3 spans 13 residues. V lost 8 bases and J 5 bases, leaving 15 bases between the germline ends. The chain's CDR3 is CASSGQTMETQYF. CDR3 nucleotides: TGTGCCAGCTCTGGACAGACTATGGAGACCCAGTACTTC.

The V call is TRBV6-1, the J call TRBJ1-2; TRBD1 aligns across 8 bases. Germline loops: CDR1 MNHNS, CDR2 SASEGT. With V trimmed by 0 bases and J by 2 bases, 5 bases remained unmatched. The CDR3 totals 16 residues. The CDR3 DNA follows: TGTGCCAGCAGTGAAGCCCTGGACAGGGACAACTATGGCTACACCTTC. Encoded protein: CASSEALDRDNYGYTF.

The V gene is TRBV19, the J gene TRBJ2-7; 9 bases align to TRBD1. The ends lost 5 bases at V and 1 base at J; junction bases unmatched: 3. The CDR3 length is 14 residues. Per germline, CDR1 LNHDA and CDR2 SQIVND (reference sequence). The CDR3 spells CASSAGTGSYEQYF. DNA for the CDR3: TGTGCCAGTAGTGCCGGGACAGGGTCCTACGAGCAGTACTTC.

The chain joins TRBV28 to TRBJ2-1, with D hard to call. CDR1 is MDHEN and CDR2 is SYDVKM in the germline V gene. The CDR3 contains 12 residues. V dropped 6 bases and J dropped 6 bases, with 9 bases sitting between them. The CDR3 loop is CASSRRGNEQFF. CDR3 sequence (DNA): TGTGCCAGCAGCCGTCGAGGCAATGAGCAGTTCTTC.

This chain uses TRBV18 with TRBJ2-1; 8 bases line up with TRBD1. The CDR3 is made up of 14 amino acids. Germline-derived CDR1 and CDR2 are KGHSH and LQKENI. V shed 8 bases, J shed 4 bases, and the junction held 7 bases outside the gene matches. The CDR3 is CASTRDRLYNEQFF. The CDR3 nucleotides are TGTGCCAGCACCCGGGACAGGTTGTACAATGAGCAGTTCTTC.

This chain joins TRBV11-2 and TRBJ1-4, with a weak D call TRBD1 (5 bases). Trimming shortened V by 5 bases and J by 8 bases, and 18 bases separated the two germline ends. Germline CDR1 reads SGHAT; CDR2 reads FQNNGV. This CDR3 is 15 amino acids long. The CDR3 spells CASSARKGLGEKLFF. DNA of the CDR3: TGTGCCAGCAGCGCCCGGAAGGGGCTTGGAGAAAAACTGTTTTTT.

V is TRBV28 and J is TRBJ2-4; TRBD1 is a possible D gene (6 bases). CDR3 length: 14 amino acids. Trimming removed 8 bases from V and 4 bases from J, with 15 bases in between. Germline V CDR1 and CDR2: MDHEN, SYDVKM. The CDR3 spells CASWSPGAKNIQYF. CDR3 coding DNA: TGTGCCAGCTGGTCGCCAGGGGCGAAAAACATTCAGTACTTC. The full variable domain, completed using reference TRBV28 and TRBJ2-4, is DVKVTQSSRYLVKRTGEKVFLECVQDMDHENMFWYRQDPGLGLRLIYFSYDVKMKEKGDIPEGYSVSREKKERFSLILESASTNQTSMYLCASWSPGAKNIQYFGAGTRLSVL.

This sequence joins TRBV12-3 or TRBV12-4 and TRBJ2-1; D unclear. CDR3 length: 13 amino acids. Trimming removed 6 bases from V and 3 bases from J, with 9 bases in between. CDR3 nucleotide sequence: TGTGCCAGCAGACGGCAGGTCTACAATGAGCAGTTCTTC. Translated, it gives CASRRQVYNEQFF.

The gene calls are TRBV6-5 and TRBJ2-2; TRBD1 agrees at 7 bases. The junction had 5 bases not matched to a gene; V was cut back by 6 bases and J by 4 bases. The CDR3 contains 14 residues. From germline, CDR1 is MNHEY and CDR2 SVGAGI. Written as DNA, the CDR3 is TGTGCCAGCAGAACAGGGGCCTTCACCGGGGAGCTGTTTTTT. Its translation: CASRTGAFTGELFF.

The chain links TRBV7-2 to TRBJ1-2, with TRBD1 as a possible D gene (5 bases). This CDR3 is built from 11 residues. The germline V and J ends were trimmed by 1 base and 13 bases, with 10 bases remaining between them. CDR1 is SGHTA, CDR2 FQGNSA, per germline. DNA of the CDR3: TGTGCCAGCAGCTTAGTGGGACTATCCACCTTC. This encodes CASSLVGLSTF.

This clone has a single count. The chain couples TRBV28 to TRBJ2-2; D unresolved. The CDR3 totals 14 residues. The germline V gene encodes CDR1 MDHEN and CDR2 SYDVKM. V was cut by 8 bases and J by 0 bases, with 10 bases left in between. Here the CDR3 reads CASGSPANTGELFF. CDR3 nucleotide sequence: TGTGCCAGCGGTAGCCCAGCGAACACCGGGGAGCTGTTTTTT.

This clone was detected only a few times. The chain uses TRBV12-3 or TRBV12-4 and TRBJ2-7; TRBD1 matches 8 bases. This CDR3 is built from 11 residues. V was pared by 8 bases and J by 4 bases, with 1 base of the junction left unmatched. The CDR3 coding sequence is TGTGCCAGCCGGACAGGGTACGAGCAGTACTTC. Protein product: CASRTGYEQYF.

The chain couples TRBV28 to TRBJ1-1, with a weak D call TRBD1 (6 bases). There are 15 residues in the CDR3. Trimming stripped 5 bases from V and 0 bases from J, with 13 bases between. Germline lookup yields CDR1 MDHEN and CDR2 SYDVKM. In DNA, the CDR3 is TGTGCCAGCAGTCCGAGGGGGGGAGTGAACACTGAAGCTTTCTTT. Translating gives CASSPRGGVNTEAFF.

The genes are TRBV21-1 and TRBJ2-2; the tabulated D call, TRBD1, remains unverified against the DNA. TRBV21-1 is labeled a pseudogene. This CDR3 has 16 residues. CDR3 protein: CASSKDTGKVTGELFF. Here the CDR3 DNA reads TGTGCCAGCAGCAAAGACACAGGGAAAGTGACCGGGGAGCTGTTTTTT.